The 3 T cell receptor beta chains below come from one sample, sequenced in a study of blood T cell repertoires in COVID-19. Assay: immunoSEQ multiplex PCR; the TCRdb copy retains only in-frame clones and omits some. The repertoire holds about 130,000 clones, with around 85% as singletons. The sequenced sample consisted of PBMCs or T cells enriched from blood (not recorded which). The receptor set was obtained from a man aged 50 or older who had recovered from COVID-19.

The chain carries TRBV13 and TRBJ2-5, with a weak D call TRBD2 (5 bases). CDR1 is PRHDT and CDR2 is FYEKMQ in the germline V gene (reference sequence). Trimming took 1 base from V and 4 from J, leaving 13 bases between them. This CDR3 spans 15 amino acids. The CDR3 loop reads CASSLVASVGETQYF. In DNA form, the CDR3 reads TGTGCCAGCAGCTTAGTAGCGAGCGTGGGAGAGACCCAGTACTTC. Full variable domain (remainder filled in from reference TRBV13 and TRBJ2-5): AAGVIQSPRHLIKEKRETATLKCYPIPRHDTVYWYQQGPGQDPQFLISFYEKMQSDKGSIPDRFSAQQFSDYHSELNMSSLELGDSALYFCASSLVASVGETQYFGPGTRLLVL.

The V call is TRBV28, the J call TRBJ1-2; 8 nucleotides line up with TRBD1. After removal of 7 bases from V and 3 bases from J, the junction contained 10 bases not matched to a gene. Germline loops: CDR1 MDHEN, CDR2 SYDVKM. The CDR3 has 15 residues. DNA for the CDR3: TGTGCCAGCATTAACCCGGGACAGGCTCACTATGGCTACACCTTC. Protein: CASINPGQAHYGYTF.

The CDR3 DNA reads TGTGCCAGCAGCTTAGGGATGGGACAGGGGTACAATGAGCAGTTCTTC. Translating it yields CASSLGMGQGYNEQFF. The chain carries TRBV11-2 and TRBJ2-1; 10 bases map to TRBD1. This CDR3 is 16 amino acids long. Germline V gene sequence: CDR1 SGHAT, CDR2 FQNNGV. Unmatched junction bases numbered 4, after V lost 1 base and J lost 4 bases.